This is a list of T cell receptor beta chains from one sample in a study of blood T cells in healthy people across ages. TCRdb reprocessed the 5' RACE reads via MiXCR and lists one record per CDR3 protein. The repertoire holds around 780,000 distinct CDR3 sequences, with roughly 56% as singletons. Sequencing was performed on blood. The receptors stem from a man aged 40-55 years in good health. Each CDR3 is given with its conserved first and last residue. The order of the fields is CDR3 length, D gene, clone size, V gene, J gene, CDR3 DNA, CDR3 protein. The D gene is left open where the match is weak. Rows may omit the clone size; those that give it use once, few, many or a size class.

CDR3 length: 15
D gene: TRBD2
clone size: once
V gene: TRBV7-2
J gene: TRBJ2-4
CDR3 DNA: TGTGCCAGCAGCCCGGGACTAGCGGTTAAAAACATTCAGTACTTC
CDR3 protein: CASSPGLAVKNIQYF

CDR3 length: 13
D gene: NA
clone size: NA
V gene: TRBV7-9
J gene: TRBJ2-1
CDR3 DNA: TGTGCCAGCAGAGTCGACGGTTACAATGAGCAGTTCTTC
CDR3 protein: CASRVDGYNEQFF

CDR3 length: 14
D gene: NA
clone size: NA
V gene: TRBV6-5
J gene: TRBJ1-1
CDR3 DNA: TGTGCCAGCAGTTACCCCTCAAATTCGGCTGAAGCTTTCTTT
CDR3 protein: CASSYPSNSAEAFF

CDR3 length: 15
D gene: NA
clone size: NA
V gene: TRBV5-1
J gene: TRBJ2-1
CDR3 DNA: TGCGCCAGCAGCTTGGCACAGGGCGGTGAAAATGAGCAGTTCTTC
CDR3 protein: CASSLAQGGENEQFF

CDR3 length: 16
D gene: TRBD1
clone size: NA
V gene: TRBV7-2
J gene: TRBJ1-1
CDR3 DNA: TGTGCCAGCATCCGACAGGGCGGCCGTATGAACACTGAAGCTTTCTTT
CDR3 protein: CASIRQGGRMNTEAFF

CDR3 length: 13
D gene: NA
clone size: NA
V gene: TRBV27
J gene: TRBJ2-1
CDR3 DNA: TGTGCCAGCAGTTTGGGGGCCTCCAATGAGCAGTTCTTC
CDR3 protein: CASSLGASNEQFF

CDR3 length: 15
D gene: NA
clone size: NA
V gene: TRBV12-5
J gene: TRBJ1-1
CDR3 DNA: TGTGCTAGTGGTTTGGCCGACGAGAGGGGGACGAAAGCTTTCTTT
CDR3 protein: CASGLADERGTKAFF

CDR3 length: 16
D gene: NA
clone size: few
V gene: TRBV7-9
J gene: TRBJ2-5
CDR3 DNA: TGTGCCAGCAACTTCGGCAGGTCCGCGGAACAAGAGACCCAGTACTTC
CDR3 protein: CASNFGRSAEQETQYF

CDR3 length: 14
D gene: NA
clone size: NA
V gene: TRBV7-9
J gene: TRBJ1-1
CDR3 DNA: TGTGCCAGCACCGCATATGAGGTGAACACTGAAGCTTTCTTT
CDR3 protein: CASTAYEVNTEAFF

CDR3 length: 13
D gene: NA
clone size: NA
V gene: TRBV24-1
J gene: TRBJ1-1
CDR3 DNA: TGTGCCACCAGTGGGGACGGGAACACTGAAGCTTTCTTT
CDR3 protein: CATSGDGNTEAFF

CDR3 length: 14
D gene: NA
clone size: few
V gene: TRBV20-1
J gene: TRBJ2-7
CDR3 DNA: TGCAGTGTTCCGGGACCACCTTCATCCTACGAGCAGTACTTC
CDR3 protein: CSVPGPPSSYEQYF

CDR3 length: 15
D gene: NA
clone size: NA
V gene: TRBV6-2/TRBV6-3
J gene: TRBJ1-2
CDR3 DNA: TGTGCCAGCAGTTACGGCAGGCGTTTAGCTTATGGCTACACCTTC
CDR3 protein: CASSYGRRLAYGYTF

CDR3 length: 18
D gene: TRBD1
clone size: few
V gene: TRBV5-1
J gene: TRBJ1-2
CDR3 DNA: TGCGCCAGCAGCTTGGTGGTCGGAGGAGGGGGCGCTGCCTATGGCTACACCTTC
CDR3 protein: CASSLVVGGGGAAYGYTF

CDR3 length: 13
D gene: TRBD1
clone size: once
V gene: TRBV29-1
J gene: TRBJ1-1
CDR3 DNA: TGCAGCGTTGCGGGACAGTCGAACACTGAAGCTTTCTTT
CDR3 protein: CSVAGQSNTEAFF

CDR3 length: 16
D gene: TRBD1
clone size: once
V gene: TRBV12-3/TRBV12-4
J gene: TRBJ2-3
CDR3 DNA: TGTGCCAGCCTCAGGATCCGGGACAGGGTCACAGATACGCAGTATTTT
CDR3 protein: CASLRIRDRVTDTQYF

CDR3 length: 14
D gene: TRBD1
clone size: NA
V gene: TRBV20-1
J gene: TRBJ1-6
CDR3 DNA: TGCAGTGCTAGCCCCCTGACAGGGAGGGAACCCCTCCACTTT
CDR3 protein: CSASPLTGREPLHF

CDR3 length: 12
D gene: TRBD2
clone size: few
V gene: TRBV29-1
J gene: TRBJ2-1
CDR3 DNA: TGCAGCGTGAGGGGAGGGAGCCATGAGCAGTTCTTC
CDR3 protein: CSVRGGSHEQFF

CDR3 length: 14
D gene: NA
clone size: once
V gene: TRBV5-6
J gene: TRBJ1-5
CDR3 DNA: TGTGCCAGCAGCTGGGAACCAGGGGATCAGCCCCAGCATTTT
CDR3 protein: CASSWEPGDQPQHF

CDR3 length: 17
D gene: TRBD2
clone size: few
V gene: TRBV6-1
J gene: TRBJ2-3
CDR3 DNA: TGTGCCAGCAGTCCTCGGACTAGCGGGAGTGTAACAGATACGCAGTATTTT
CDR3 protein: CASSPRTSGSVTDTQYF

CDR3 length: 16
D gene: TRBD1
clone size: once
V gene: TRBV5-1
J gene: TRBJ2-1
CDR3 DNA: TGCGCCAGCAGCTTGGAGGCAGGGGGCTTAAGCAATGAGCAGTTCTTC
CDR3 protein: CASSLEAGGLSNEQFF

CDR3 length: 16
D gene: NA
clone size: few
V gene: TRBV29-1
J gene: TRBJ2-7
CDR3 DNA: TGCAGCGTGCTACTCGTAAAAGGGACGGGAGCCTACGAGCAGTACTTC
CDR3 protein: CSVLLVKGTGAYEQYF

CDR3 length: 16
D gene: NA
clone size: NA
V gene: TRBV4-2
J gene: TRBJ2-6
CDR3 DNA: TGTGCCAGCAGCCAAGAAGGGGTCCCCGGGGCCAACGTCCTGACTTTC
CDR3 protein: CASSQEGVPGANVLTF

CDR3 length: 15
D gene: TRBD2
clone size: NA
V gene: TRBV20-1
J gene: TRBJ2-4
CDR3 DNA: TGCAGTGCAAAGCGGCTAGCGGGAGGGTCGGACATTCAGTACTTC
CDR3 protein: CSAKRLAGGSDIQYF

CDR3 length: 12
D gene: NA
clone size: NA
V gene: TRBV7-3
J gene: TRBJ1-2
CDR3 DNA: TGTGCCAGCAGCGGCAGGGTCTATGGCTACACCTTC
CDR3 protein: CASSGRVYGYTF

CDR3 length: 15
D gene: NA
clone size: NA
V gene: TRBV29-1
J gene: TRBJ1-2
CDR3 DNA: TGCAGCGTTGAAGATCGGGCCTCCAGGCCCTATGGCTACACCTTC
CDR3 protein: CSVEDRASRPYGYTF

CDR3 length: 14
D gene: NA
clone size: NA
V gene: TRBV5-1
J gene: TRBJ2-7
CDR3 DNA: TGCGCCAGCAGCTTGAAACGGGGCCCCTACGAGCAGTACTTC
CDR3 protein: CASSLKRGPYEQYF

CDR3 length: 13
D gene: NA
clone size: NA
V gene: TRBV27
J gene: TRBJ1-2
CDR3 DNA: TGTGCCAGCAGTTTATCCCGGGGGGTGGGCTACACCTTC
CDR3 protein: CASSLSRGVGYTF

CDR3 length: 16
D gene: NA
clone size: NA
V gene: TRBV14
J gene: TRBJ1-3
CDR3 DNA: TGTGCCAGCAGCCACCTTGTCGGACCCTCTGGAAACACCATATATTTT
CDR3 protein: CASSHLVGPSGNTIYF

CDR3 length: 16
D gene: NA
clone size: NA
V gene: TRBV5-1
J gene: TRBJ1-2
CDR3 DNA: TGCGCCAGCAGCGACAGACCGGGAAAAGTGGACTATGGCTACACCTTC
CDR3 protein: CASSDRPGKVDYGYTF

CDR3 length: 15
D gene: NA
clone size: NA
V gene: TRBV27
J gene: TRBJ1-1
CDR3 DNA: TGTGCCAGCAAGCGGGCGCGATCCATGAACACTGAAGCTTTCTTT
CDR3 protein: CASKRARSMNTEAFF

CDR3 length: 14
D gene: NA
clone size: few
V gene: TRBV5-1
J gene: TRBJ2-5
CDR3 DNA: TGTGCCAGCAGCTTAGAAGGGGGCCAAGAGACCCAGTACTTC
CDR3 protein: CASSLEGGQETQYF

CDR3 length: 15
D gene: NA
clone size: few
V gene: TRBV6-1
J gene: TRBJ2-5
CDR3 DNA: TGTGCCAGCAGTGAATGGATGGGGGCCGCGGAGACCCAGTACTTC
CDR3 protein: CASSEWMGAAETQYF

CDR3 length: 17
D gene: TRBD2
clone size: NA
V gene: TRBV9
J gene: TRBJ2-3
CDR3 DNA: TGTGCCAGCAGCCGACCGTCCGTAGCGGGAGTGACAGATACGCAGTATTTT
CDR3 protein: CASSRPSVAGVTDTQYF

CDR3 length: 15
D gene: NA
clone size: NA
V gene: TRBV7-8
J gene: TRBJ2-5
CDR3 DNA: TGTGCCAGCAGAAATTCCGGGGCAGGAAAAGAGACCCAGTACTTC
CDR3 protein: CASRNSGAGKETQYF